This is a list of T cell receptor beta chains from one sample in a study of Graves' ophthalmopathy and Graves' hyperthyroidism. Each CDR3 protein gets one entry after TCRdb re-called the multiplex PCR reads with MiXCR. The table lists hundreds of thousands of distinct CDR3 sequences, approximately 21% of them singletons. Sample: peripheral blood. The receptors stem from a woman between 18 and 29 years old with stable Graves' hyperthyroidism. Some clones in this sample may be carry-over from other donors' samples. The CDR3 runs from the conserved cysteine through the conserved F or W.

v_gene	len	j_gene	CDR3aa
TRBV15	12	TRBJ1-1	CATSYEGFEAFF
TRBV11-2	15	TRBJ1-2	CASSFLVTGGYGYTF
TRBV6-5	16	TRBJ2-7	CASSYSPGDRSYDQYF
TRBV12-3/TRBV12-4	12	TRBJ1-2	CASTMGDYGYTF
TRBV5-1	14	TRBJ1-1	CASSGGGVNTEAFF
TRBV7-9	15	TRBJ2-7	CASSLLRTSPDEQYF
TRBV20-1	14	TRBJ2-7	CSARGGRAFTEQYF
TRBV6-1	13	TRBJ2-7	CASRSRDSYEQYF
TRBV7-3	15	TRBJ2-2	CASSLSGENTGELFF
TRBV7-9	15	TRBJ1-2	CASSLEWLQVDGYTF
TRBV6-1	14	TRBJ1-1	CASSRPGLYSGAFF
TRBV7-8	15	TRBJ1-2	CASSLADRVPLGYTF
TRBV18	13	TRBJ2-7	CASSPEQDYEQYF
TRBV7-2	13	TRBJ1-6	CASSSVFGSHLHF
TRBV20-1	14	TRBJ2-7	CSARGGTSSYEQYF
TRBV11-1	16	TRBJ2-7	CASSSGRTGFSYEQYF
TRBV11-1	13	TRBJ1-1	CASSSRWGIEAFF
TRBV6-4	12	TRBJ2-7	CAGGWSGNEQYF
TRBV7-2	15	TRBJ2-7	CASSPDPGGSREQYF
TRBV18	15	TRBJ1-3	CASSSTANSGNTIYF
TRBV6-1	17	TRBJ1-5	CASSGARDRDGNQPQHF
TRBV9	13	TRBJ1-1	CASSKTRGTEAFF
TRBV6-1	16	TRBJ2-2	CASSESGGTVTGELFF
TRBV20-1	14	TRBJ2-7	CSARDGESYFEQYF
TRBV12-3/TRBV12-4	15	TRBJ1-5	CASIPRTGGNQPQHF
TRBV29-1	16	TRBJ2-7	CSVPPPRTSGTYEQYF
TRBV6-5	14	TRBJ1-1	CASSYQGDSTEAFF
TRBV12-3/TRBV12-4	10	TRBJ1-1	CASGGGEAFF